This T cell receptor (beta chain) was documented in a study of cytotoxic CD8 clonotypes in ibrutinib-treated CLL. Study details: Among patients, some 25 responded partially and 2 completely; 14 then stayed remitted and roughly 12 progressed after median around 66 months. Following treatment for a median roughly 11 months, range 6 to 36, response samples were then taken.

The V gene's germline CDR1 is SGHTA and CDR2 FQGNSA. The CDR3 has 16 residues. The V end lost 6 bases, the J end lost 7 bases, and 24 bases lay between the germline ends. This clone was seen more than once but under ten times. Its cognate antigen is unknown. Study observations and caveats: Treatment saw public clonotypes, which were uncommon, either contract or stay stable.

T cells were sequenced at a targeted depth of 1 in 200,000 to 1 in 1 million. TCRdb's copy holds only in-frame clones and misses some; the assay was immunoSEQ multiplex PCR. The repertoire includes over 200,000 clones, about 75% of them detected once, and about 6% sits in the top ten. This receptor was taken from a human donor with chronic lymphocytic leukemia. The sequencing used PBMCs, collected after 12 months of ibrutinib treatment. The chain uses TRBV7-2 and TRBJ1-2; no reliable D call. In DNA form, the CDR3 reads TGTGCCAGCAGTTCGGCCTGGGCAGGACGAAGAGGTGGCTACACCTTC. It encodes CASSSAWAGRRGGYTF. Combining the CDR3 with reference TRBV7-2 and TRBJ1-2 gives the whole variable domain GAGVSQSPSNKVTEKGKDVELRCDPISGHTALYWYRQSLGQGLEFLIYFQGNSAPDKSGLPSDRFSAERTGGSVSTLTIQRTQQEDSAVYLCASSSAWAGRRGGYTFGSGTRLTVV.